This T cell receptor beta chain was recorded in a study of shared clonotypes between healthy human individuals. Across the study: The donor group consisted of a couple of women and a few men, aged 18 to 49.

In the case of this clone: The antigen is not known. Other nucleotide sequences in the sample specify the same CDR3.

Selected positively for CCR7 and CD45RO-negative, naive CD8 cells excluded terminally differentiated effector memory CD45RA+ cells. Germline values: CDR1 SGHRS, CDR2 YFSETQ. Trimming took 0 bases from V and 10 from J, leaving 5 bases between them. CDR3 length equals 11 residues. Study results and caveats: Rarefaction gave evidence that sorted-subset sequencing remained incomplete despite large depth.

Data came from immunoSEQ multiplex PCR; TCRdb stores just in-frame clones and leaves some out. The sample shows approximately 2,200,000 clones, just over 90% of them seen only once. Sequencing was done on a sample of naive CD8+ T cells from PBMCs. The sequence was collected from a man between 18 and 29 years old in good health. Some clones in this sample may be carry-over from other donors' samples. V usage is TRBV5-1 and J usage is TRBJ2-1; no clear D. The CDR3 spells CASSLGREQFF. As DNA, the CDR3 is TGCGCCAGCAGCTTGGGACGGGAGCAGTTCTTC. Full variable domain (outside the CDR3, taken from reference TRBV5-1 and TRBJ2-1): KAGVTQTPRYLIKTRGQQVTLSCSPISGHRSVSWYQQTPGQGLQFLFEYFSETQRNKGNFPGRFSGRQFSNSRSEMNVSTLELGDSALYLCASSLGREQFFGPGTRLTVL.